Following are 10 T cell receptor beta chains from one sample sequenced in a study of memory CD4+ T cells and cytomegalovirus serostatus. The table came from immunoSEQ multiplex PCR; TCRdb's copy has only in-frame clones and leaves some out. The data contain 70,000 to 90,000 clones, just under 80% of them singletons. Single viable CD3+CD4+CD8-CD45RO+ cells were sorted as the memory CD4+ T cells. The sample consisted of memory CD4+ T cells from blood. These receptor sequences come from an adult in good health and CMV-seropositive.

The chain joins TRBV5-1 to TRBJ2-2; TRBD2 matches at 7 bases. CDR1 and CDR2 (germline): SGHRS, YFSETQ. V was pared by 7 bases and J by 3 bases, with 3 bases of the junction left unmatched. The length of the CDR3 is 13 residues. The CDR3: CASRREDTGELFF. The CDR3 region has the DNA TGCGCCAGCCGCCGGGAGGACACCGGGGAGCTGTTTTTT.

The CDR3 loop is CASSPGEGLVLGELFF. In DNA, the CDR3 is TGTGCCAGCAGCCCCGGGGAGGGCCTTGTTCTAGGGGAGCTGTTTTTT. V gene TRBV7-8 combines with J gene TRBJ2-2; TRBD2 aligns across 7 bases. V shed 5 bases and J 8 bases; nucleotides not matched to a gene: 14. The CDR3 length is 16 residues. Germline loops: CDR1 SGHVS, CDR2 FQNEAQ.

CDR3 region: CAWSVRSLGEQYV. The CDR3 region has the DNA TGTGCCTGGAGTGTGAGGAGCCTGGGAGAGCAGTACGTC. The chain is built from TRBV30 and TRBJ2-7; D ambiguous. Trimming cost V 0 bases and J 7 bases, with 13 bases left between them. This CDR3 contains 13 residues. Germline CDR1 reads GTSNPN; CDR2 reads SVGIG (reference sequence).

The chain combines TRBV10-3 with TRBJ2-1, with TRBD2 as a possible D gene (6 bases). Between the trimmed V and J ends, which lost 0 bases and 4 bases, there was a span of 13 bases. Germline V CDR1 and CDR2: ENHRY, SYGVKD. The CDR3 is 16 residues long. The CDR3 region has the DNA TGTGCCATCAGTGAGTCGACTCCCGGGGGATACAATGAGCAGTTCTTC. This codes for CAISESTPGGYNEQFF.

This clone has just a few counts. The chain combines TRBV16 with TRBJ2-2, with 8 positions matching TRBD2. The CDR3 has 16 amino acids. V trimming: 4 bases; J trimming: 5 bases; junction bases outside the gene matches: 9. Germline CDR1 KGHSY, CDR2 FQNENV. The CDR3 nucleotides read TGTGCCAGCAGCCCCTCCGGGACTAGGGGAACCGGGGAGCTGTTTTTT. As protein: CASSPSGTRGTGELFF.

The gene calls are TRBV7-2 and TRBJ2-2; D may match TRBD1 or TRBD2 (5 bases each). Trimming removed 5 bases from V and 6 bases from J, with 16 bases in between. This CDR3 contains 15 residues. CDR1 and CDR2 from the germline V gene are SGHTA and FQGNSA. CDR3 region: CASSRDRWGSGELFF. As DNA, the CDR3 is TGTGCCAGCAGCCGCGACAGATGGGGGTCCGGGGAGCTGTTTTTT.

V usage is TRBV29-1 and J usage is TRBJ1-1, with a possible D match to TRBD1 (5 bases). V was shortened by 3 bases and J by 1 base, with 12 bases between the two germline ends. The CDR3 runs to 14 residues. Germline CDR1 and CDR2: SQVTM and ANQGSEA. For the CDR3, the DNA is TGCAGCGTTGATGAAAGGAGGGGGAACACTGAAGCTTTCTTT. This sequence encodes CSVDERRGNTEAFF. Full variable domain (remainder filled in from reference TRBV29-1 and TRBJ1-1): SAVISQKPSRDICQRGTSLTIQCQVDSQVTMMFWYRQQPGQSLTLIATANQGSEATYESGFVIDKFPISRPNLTFSTLTVSNMSPEDSSIYLCSVDERRGNTEAFFGQGTRLTVV.

The table lists this clone with a few counts. The rearrangement joins TRBV19 to TRBJ1-2, with D tentatively TRBD1 (6 bases). The CDR3 consists of 14 residues. The V and J ends lost 7 bases and 4 bases respectively, with 16 bases between them. Germline V CDR1 and CDR2: LNHDA, SQIVND (reference sequence). The CDR3 DNA sequence: TGTGCCAGTAACAACAGGGAATCCCTCTATGGCTACACCTTC. As protein: CASNNRESLYGYTF. Based on the CDR3 plus reference TRBV19 and TRBJ1-2, the full variable domain is DGGITQSPKYLFRKEGQNVTLSCEQNLNHDAMYWYRQDPGQGLRLIYYSQIVNDFQKGDIAEGYSVSREKKESFPLTVTSAQKNPTAFYLCASNNRESLYGYTFGSGTRLTVV.

This clone is a singleton in its sample. The chain is built from TRBV5-6 and TRBJ2-3, with 9 positions matching TRBD2. After removal of 4 bases from V and 4 bases from J, the junction contained 7 bases not matched to a gene. Germline assignment: CDR1 SGHDT and CDR2 YYEEEE. The CDR3 has 15 amino acids. DNA for the CDR3: TGTGCCAGCAGCCCTGGTGGACTAGCGTCAGATACGCAGTATTTT. Translation gives CASSPGGLASDTQYF.

In its sample, this clone was seen a few times. The chain has TRBV11-2 and TRBJ1-2; D gene unclear. The CDR3 spans 14 residues. V dropped 1 base and J dropped 8 bases, with 14 bases sitting between them. CDR1 is SGHAT and CDR2 is FQNNGV in the germline V gene. The CDR3 DNA follows: TGTGCCAGCAGCTTAGCGTTTCGGGATCGAGGCTACACCTTC. It specifies CASSLAFRDRGYTF.